This T cell receptor (beta chain) was recorded in a study of blood T cell repertoires in COVID-19. Background on the study: The United States, Italy and Spain provided the acute and convalescent COVID-19 samples. The analysed material was cDNA or gDNA that came from T cells, B-cell-depleted T cells, or PBMCs.

V shed 3 bases, J shed 7 bases, and the junction held 5 bases outside the gene matches. This CDR3 is built from 14 residues. From germline, CDR1 is SGDLS and CDR2 YYNGEE. TCRdb keeps only in-frame clones here, not all; method: immunoSEQ multiplex PCR. The sample includes around 200,000 clones, 65% to 85% of them seen just once. Seattle participants joined during active infection and were tracked over time. Source material: peripheral blood. This rearrangement joins TRBV9 to TRBJ1-5; 9 bases map to TRBD1. The TCR comes from a woman in her thirties or forties with COVID-19, enrolled during active disease. The CDR3 bases are TGTGCCAGCAGCGCTCAACAGGGGGCCCAGCCCCAGCATTTT. It is translated as CASSAQQGAQPQHF.